Sequencing of this TCR beta chain was carried out in a study of cytomegalovirus exposure and HLA in healthy donors. Study at large: Among around 200 million T cells, an earlier analysis found about 110 million unique TCR beta sequences. Overall study findings and caveats: Previous analysis showed most TCR beta V segments were productive about 87% or about 30% of the time. Around 160 TCR beta chains were listed as cytomegalovirus-associated. The dataset shows that most TCR sequences were rare, while some public TCRs occurred in many donors.

Amplification used 60 Vbeta primers and 13 Jbeta primers. Assay: immunoSEQ multiplex PCR; the TCRdb copy retains only in-frame clones and omits some. The sample consists of fewer than 200,000 clones, roughly 80% of them appearing once. To note about this clone: Its antigen is currently unknown.

The CDR3 is 13 amino acids. The germline V gene has CDR1 SQVTM and CDR2 ANQGSEA. V was trimmed by 7 bases and J by 0 bases, leaving 10 bases between them. This sequence originates from a woman between 50 and 59 years old in good health and CMV-seropositive. This sequence joins TRBV29-1 and TRBJ1-5; tentatively, D is TRBD1 (5 bases). The sequencing input was PBMCs. The chain's CDR3 is CSAGENSNQPQHF. The CDR3 nucleotides read TGCAGCGCGGGGGAAAATAGCAATCAGCCCCAGCATTTT. Full variable domain (outside the CDR3, taken from reference TRBV29-1 and TRBJ1-5): SAVISQKPSRDICQRGTSLTIQCQVDSQVTMMFWYRQQPGQSLTLIATANQGSEATYESGFVIDKFPISRPNLTFSTLTVSNMSPEDSSIYLCSAGENSNQPQHFGDGTRLSIL.